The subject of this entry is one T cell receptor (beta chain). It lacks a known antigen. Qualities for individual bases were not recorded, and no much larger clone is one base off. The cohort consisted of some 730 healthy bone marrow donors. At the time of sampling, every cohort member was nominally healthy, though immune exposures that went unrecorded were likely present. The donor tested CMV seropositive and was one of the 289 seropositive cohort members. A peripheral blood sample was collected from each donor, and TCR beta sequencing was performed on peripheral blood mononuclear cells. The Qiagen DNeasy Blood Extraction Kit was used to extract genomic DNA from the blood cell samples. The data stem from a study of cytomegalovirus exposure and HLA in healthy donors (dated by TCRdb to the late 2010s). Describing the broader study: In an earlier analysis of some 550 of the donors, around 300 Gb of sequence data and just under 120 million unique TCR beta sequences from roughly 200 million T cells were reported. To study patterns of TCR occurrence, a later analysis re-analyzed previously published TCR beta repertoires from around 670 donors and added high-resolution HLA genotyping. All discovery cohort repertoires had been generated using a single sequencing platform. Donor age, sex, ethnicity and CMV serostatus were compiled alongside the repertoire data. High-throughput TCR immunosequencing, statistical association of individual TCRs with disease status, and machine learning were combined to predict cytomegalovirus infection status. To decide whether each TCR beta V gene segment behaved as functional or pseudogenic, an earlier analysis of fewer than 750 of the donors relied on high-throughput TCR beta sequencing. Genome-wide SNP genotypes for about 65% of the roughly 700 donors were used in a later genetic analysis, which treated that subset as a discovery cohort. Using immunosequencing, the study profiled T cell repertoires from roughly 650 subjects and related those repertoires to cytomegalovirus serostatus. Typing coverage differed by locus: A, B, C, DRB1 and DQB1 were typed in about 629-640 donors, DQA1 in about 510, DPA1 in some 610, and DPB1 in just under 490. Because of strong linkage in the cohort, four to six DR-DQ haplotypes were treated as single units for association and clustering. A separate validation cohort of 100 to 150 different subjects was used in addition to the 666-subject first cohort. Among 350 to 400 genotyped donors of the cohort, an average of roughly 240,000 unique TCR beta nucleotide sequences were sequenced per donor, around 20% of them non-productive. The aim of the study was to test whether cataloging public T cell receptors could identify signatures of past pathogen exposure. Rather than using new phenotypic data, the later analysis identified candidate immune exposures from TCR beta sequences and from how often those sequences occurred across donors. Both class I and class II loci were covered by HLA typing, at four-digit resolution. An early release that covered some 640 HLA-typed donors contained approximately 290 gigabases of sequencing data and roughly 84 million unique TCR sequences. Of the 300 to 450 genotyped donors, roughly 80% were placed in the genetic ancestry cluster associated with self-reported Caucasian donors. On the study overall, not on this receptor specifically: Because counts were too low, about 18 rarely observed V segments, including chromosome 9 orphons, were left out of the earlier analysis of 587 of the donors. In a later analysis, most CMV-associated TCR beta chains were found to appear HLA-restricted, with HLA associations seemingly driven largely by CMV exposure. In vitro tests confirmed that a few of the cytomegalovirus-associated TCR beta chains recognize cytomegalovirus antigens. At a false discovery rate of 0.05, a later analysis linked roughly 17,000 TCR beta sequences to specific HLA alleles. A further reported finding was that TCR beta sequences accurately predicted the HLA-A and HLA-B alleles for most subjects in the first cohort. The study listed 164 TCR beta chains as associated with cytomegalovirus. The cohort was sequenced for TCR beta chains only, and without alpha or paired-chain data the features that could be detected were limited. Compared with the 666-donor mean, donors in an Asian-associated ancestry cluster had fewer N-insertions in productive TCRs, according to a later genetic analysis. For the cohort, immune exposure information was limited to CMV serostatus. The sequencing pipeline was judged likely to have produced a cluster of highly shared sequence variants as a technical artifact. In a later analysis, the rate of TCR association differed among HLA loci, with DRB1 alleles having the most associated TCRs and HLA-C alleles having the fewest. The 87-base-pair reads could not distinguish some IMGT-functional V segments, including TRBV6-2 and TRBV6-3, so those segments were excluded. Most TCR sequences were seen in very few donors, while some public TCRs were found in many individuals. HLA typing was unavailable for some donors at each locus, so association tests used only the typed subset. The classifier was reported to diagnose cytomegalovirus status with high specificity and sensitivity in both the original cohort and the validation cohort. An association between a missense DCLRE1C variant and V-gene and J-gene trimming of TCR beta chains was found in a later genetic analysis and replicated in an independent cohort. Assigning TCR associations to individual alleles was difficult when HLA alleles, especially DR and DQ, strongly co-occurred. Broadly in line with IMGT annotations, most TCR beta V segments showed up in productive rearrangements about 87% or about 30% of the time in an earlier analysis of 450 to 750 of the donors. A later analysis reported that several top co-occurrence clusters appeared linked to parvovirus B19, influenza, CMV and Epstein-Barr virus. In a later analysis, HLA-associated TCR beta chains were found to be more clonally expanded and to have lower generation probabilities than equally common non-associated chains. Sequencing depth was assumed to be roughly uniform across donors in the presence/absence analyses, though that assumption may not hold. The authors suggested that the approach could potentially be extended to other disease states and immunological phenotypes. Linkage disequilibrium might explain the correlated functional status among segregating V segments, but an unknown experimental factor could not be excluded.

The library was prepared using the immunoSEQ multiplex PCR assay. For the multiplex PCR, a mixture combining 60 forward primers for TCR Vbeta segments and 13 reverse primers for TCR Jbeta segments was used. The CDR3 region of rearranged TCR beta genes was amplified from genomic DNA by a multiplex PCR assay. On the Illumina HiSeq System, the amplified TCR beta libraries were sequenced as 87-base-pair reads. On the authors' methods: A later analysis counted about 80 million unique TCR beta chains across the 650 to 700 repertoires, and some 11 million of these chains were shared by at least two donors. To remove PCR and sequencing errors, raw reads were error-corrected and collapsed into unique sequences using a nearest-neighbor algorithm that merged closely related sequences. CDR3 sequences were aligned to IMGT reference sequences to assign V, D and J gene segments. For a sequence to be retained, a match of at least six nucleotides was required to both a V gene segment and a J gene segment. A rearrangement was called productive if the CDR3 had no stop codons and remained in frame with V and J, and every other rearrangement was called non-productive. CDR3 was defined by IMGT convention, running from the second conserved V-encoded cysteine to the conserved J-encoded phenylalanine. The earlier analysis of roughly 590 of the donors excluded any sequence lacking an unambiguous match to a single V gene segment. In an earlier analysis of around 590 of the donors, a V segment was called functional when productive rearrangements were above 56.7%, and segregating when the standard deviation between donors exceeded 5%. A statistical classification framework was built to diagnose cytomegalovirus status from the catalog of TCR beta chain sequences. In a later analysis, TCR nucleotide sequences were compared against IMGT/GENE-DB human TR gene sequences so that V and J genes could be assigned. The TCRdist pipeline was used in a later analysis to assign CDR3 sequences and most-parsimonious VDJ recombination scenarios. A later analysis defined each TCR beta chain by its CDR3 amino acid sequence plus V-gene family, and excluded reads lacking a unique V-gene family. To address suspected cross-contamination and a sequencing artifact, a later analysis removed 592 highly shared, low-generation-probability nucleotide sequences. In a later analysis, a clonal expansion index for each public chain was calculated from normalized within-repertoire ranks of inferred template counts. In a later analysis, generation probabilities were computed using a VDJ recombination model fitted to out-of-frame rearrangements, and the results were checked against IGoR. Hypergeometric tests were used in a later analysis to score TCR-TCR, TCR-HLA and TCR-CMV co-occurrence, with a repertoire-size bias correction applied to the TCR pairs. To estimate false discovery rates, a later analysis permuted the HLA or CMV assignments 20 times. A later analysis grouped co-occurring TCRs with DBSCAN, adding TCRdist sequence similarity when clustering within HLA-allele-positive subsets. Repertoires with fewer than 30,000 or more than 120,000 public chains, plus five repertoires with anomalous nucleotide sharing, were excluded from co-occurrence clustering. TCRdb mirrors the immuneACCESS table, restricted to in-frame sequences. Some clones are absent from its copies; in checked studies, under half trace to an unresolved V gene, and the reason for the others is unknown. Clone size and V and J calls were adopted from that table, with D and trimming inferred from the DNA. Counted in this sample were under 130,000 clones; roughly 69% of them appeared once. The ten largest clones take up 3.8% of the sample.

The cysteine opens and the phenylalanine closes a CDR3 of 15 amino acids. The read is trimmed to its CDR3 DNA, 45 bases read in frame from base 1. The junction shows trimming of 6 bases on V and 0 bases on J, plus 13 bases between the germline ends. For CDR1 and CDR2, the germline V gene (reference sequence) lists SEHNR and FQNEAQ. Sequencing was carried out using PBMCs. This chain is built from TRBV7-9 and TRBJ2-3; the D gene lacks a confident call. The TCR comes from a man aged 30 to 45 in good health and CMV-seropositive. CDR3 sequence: CASSLDISSTDTQYF. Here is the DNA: TGTGCCAGCAGTCTTGACATCTCTAGCACAGATACGCAGTATTTT.